These 10 T cell receptor beta chains were all obtained from the same sample, sequenced in a study of blood T cell repertoires in COVID-19. Profiled with immunoSEQ multiplex PCR; TCRdb holds only in-frame clones, not every one. The table has 85,000 to 100,000 clones, 85% to 90% seen once; the top ten hold roughly 4%. Sequenced input: peripheral blood. These receptors originate from a man aged 55 to 70 with acute or convalescent COVID-19.

The chain recombines TRBV19 with TRBJ2-7; D possibly corresponds to TRBD2 (6 bases). Trimming took 2 bases from V and 3 from J, leaving 11 bases between them. The germline gives CDR1 LNHDA, CDR2 SQIVND (reference sequence). The CDR3 runs 14 residues. The CDR3 is CASSIQGGVYEQYF. The DNA of the CDR3 is TGTGCCAGTAGTATACAGGGCGGGGTCTACGAGCAGTACTTC.

The CDR3 region is CASSYRPGLEAFF. The CDR3 DNA follows: TGTGCCAGCAGTTACCGGCCAGGGTTAGAAGCTTTCTTT. The gene calls are TRBV6-5 and TRBJ1-1; the D gene is possibly TRBD1 (5 bases). V lost 2 bases and J 8 bases, leaving 12 bases between the germline ends. Germline values: CDR1 MNHEY, CDR2 SVGAGI. CDR3 length: 13 residues.

The rearrangement joins TRBV7-2 to TRBJ1-1; D remains unclear. CDR3 length: 14 residues. Trimming removed 0 bases from V and 2 bases from J, with 7 bases in between. Per germline, CDR1 SGHTA and CDR2 FQGNSA. The CDR3 sequence: CASSLARQNTEAFF. DNA of the CDR3: TGTGCCAGCAGCTTAGCGCGTCAAAACACTGAAGCTTTCTTT.

The chain is built from TRBV5-1 and TRBJ2-2; 9 nucleotides line up with TRBD2. After removal of 3 bases from V and 6 bases from J, the junction contained 9 bases not matched to a gene. CDR1 is SGHRS and CDR2 is YFSETQ in the germline V gene. CDR3 length: 16 residues. The CDR3, as DNA: TGCGCCAGCAGCTCACCCCCGGGACTAGCCGCCGGGGAGCTGTTTTTT. Translated: CASSSPPGLAAGELFF.

The CDR3 DNA reads TGTGCCACTCATAGCGGGAGGGGAGAGCAGTACTTC. Encoded protein: CATHSGRGEQYF. The chain couples TRBV2 to TRBJ2-7, with 11 bases that match TRBD2. CDR3 length equals 12 residues. With 10 bases clipped from V and 7 bases from J, the junction kept 6 bases outside the gene matches. Germline assignment: CDR1 SNHLY and CDR2 FYNNEI.

The V gene is TRBV30, the J gene TRBJ1-5; D gene unclear. Trimming cost V 4 bases and J 0 bases, with 19 bases left between them. Germline V gives CDR1 GTSNPN, CDR2 SVGIG (reference sequence). The CDR3 totals 17 residues. DNA of the CDR3: TGTGCCTGGACCCTGACGAACAGAGGGATTAGCAATCAGCCCCAGCATTTT. Protein: CAWTLTNRGISNQPQHF.

The gene calls are TRBV7-2 and TRBJ1-1; 7 positions match TRBD1. Germline CDR1 is SGHTA and CDR2 is FQGNSA. The CDR3 loop spans 14 amino acids. The junction had 3 bases not matched to a gene; V was cut back by 2 bases and J by 3 bases. The CDR3 loop reads CASSLQGVYTEAFF. The CDR3 DNA reads as TGTGCCAGCAGCTTACAGGGGGTCTACACTGAAGCTTTCTTT. The full variable domain, rest sourced from reference TRBV7-2 and TRBJ1-1, is GAGVSQSPSNKVTEKGKDVELRCDPISGHTALYWYRQSLGQGLEFLIYFQGNSAPDKSGLPSDRFSAERTGGSVSTLTIQRTQQEDSAVYLCASSLQGVYTEAFFGQGTRLTVV.

The chain links TRBV11-2 to TRBJ2-1; no definite D call. Germline CDR1 reads SGHAT; CDR2 reads FQNNGV. The length of the CDR3 is 12 residues. The V and J ends lost 5 bases and 5 bases respectively, with 7 bases between them. CDR3 loop: CASSLPDNEQFF. CDR3 nucleotides: TGTGCCAGCAGCCTCCCGGACAATGAGCAGTTCTTC.

The chain uses TRBV12-2 and TRBJ2-7; TRBD2, the table's D call, was not compared with the DNA. TRBV12-2 represents a pseudogene. The CDR3 sequence is 15 residues long. CDR3 region: CASRLAWRELNEQYF. The CDR3 DNA follows: TGTGCAAGTCGCTTAGCGTGGCGGGAGCTCAACGAGCAGTACTTC.

This clone was seen a single time. This chain joins TRBV18 and TRBJ1-2, with D perhaps TRBD1 (5 bases). CDR3 length equals 15 residues. Germline CDR1 reads KGHSH; CDR2 reads LQKENI. Trimming took off 3 bases at V and 7 bases at J, with 18 bases between the two ends. The CDR3: CASSPELQSQGGYTF. The CDR3 nucleotides are TGTGCCAGCTCACCGGAGTTACAGTCTCAGGGTGGCTACACCTTC.